Sequencing of this TCR beta chain was carried out in a study of OX40 agonist ivuxolimab in advanced cancers. At the level of the study: Having had anti-PD-1, anti-PD-L1 or anti-CTLA-4 therapy before was allowed, and roughly 38% had some. Study results and caveats: Partial responders at 0.1-3.0 mg/kg had among the lowest clonal expansion.

Anyone with autoimmune disease history or systemic immunosuppression was excluded. This CDR3 has 13 amino acids. The V end lost 4 bases, the J end lost 4 bases, and 10 bases lay between the germline ends. Germline-derived CDR1 and CDR2 are LNHDA and SQIVND (reference sequence). Profiled with immunoSEQ multiplex PCR; TCRdb holds only in-frame clones, not every one. The table shows about 73,000 clones, with about 81% occurring only once. A remark on this clone: Its target is unknown.

The receptor was derived from an adult with an advanced solid tumor such as melanoma, head and neck, liver or kidney cancer. V usage is TRBV19 and J usage is TRBJ1-2; tentatively, D is TRBD1 (6 bases). Sample: CD4+ or CD8+ T cells sorted from blood, taken in a trial of the OX40 agonist ivuxolimab. This CDR3 reads CASSTGQSYGYTF. CDR3 sequence (DNA): TGTGCCAGTAGTACCGGACAGAGCTATGGCTACACCTTC.